This T cell receptor beta chain was obtained from a study of blood T cell repertoires in COVID-19. Study-wide context: Spain, Italy and the United States supplied samples that represented acute and convalescent COVID-19.

Per the study methods: The assay estimated nucleated cells by amplifying reference gene primers. Sequencing was performed with immunoSEQ multiplex PCR; in TCRdb, only in-frame clones are kept and a portion is missing. That table is the source of V, J and clone size, and D and trimming were worked out from the DNA. In the table there are fewer than 400,000 clones, around nine tenths of which are singletons. Participants were placed into cohorts based on the clinical history they reported. In Cohort 3, a recovered donor had either two negative PCRs, clearance, or symptom resolution. Germline V lookup: CDR1 SGHRS, CDR2 YFSETQ. This CDR3 has 16 residues. V lost 3 bases and J lost 4; bases outside the gene matches: 10.

This sequence originates from a woman between 50 and 59 years old who had recovered from COVID-19. The V and J genes are TRBV5-1 and TRBJ1-3, with TRBD1 identical over 7 bases. The sequenced sample consisted of PBMCs or T cells enriched from blood (not recorded which). The CDR3 protein is CASSSATGAPGNTIYF. The CDR3 DNA reads TGCGCCAGCAGCTCCGCTACAGGGGCTCCCGGAAACACCATATATTTT.